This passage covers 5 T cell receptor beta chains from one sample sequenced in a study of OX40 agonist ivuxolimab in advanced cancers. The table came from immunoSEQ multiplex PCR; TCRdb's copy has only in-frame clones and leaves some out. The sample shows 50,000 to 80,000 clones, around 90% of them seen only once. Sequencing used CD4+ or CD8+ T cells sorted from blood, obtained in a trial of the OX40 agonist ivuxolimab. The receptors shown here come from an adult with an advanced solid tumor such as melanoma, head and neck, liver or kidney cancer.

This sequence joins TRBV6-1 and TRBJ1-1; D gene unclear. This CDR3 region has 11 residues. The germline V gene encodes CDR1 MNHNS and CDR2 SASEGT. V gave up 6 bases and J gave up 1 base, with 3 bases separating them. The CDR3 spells CASRTNTEAFF. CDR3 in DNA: TGTGCCAGCAGGACGAACACTGAAGCTTTCTTT.

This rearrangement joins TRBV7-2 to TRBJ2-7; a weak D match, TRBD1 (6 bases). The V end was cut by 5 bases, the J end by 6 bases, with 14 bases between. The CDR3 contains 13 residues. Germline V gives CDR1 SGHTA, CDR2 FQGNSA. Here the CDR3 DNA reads TGTGCCAGCAGCCCCATCGGGACAACCGAGCAGTACTTC. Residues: CASSPIGTTEQYF.

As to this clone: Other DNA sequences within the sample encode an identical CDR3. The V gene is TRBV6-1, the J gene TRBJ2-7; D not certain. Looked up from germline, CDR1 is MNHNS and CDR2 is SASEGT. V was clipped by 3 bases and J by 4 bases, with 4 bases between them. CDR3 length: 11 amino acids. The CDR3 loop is CASSEGYEQYF. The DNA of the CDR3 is TGTGCCAGCAGTGAGGGGTACGAGCAGTACTTC.

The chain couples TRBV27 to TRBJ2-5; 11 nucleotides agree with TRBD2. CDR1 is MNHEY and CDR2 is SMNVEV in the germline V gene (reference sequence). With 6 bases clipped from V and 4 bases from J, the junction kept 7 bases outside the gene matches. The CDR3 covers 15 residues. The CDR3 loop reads CASSPRLAGRETQYF. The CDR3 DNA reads TGTGCCAGCAGCCCAAGACTAGCGGGACGAGAGACCCAGTACTTC.

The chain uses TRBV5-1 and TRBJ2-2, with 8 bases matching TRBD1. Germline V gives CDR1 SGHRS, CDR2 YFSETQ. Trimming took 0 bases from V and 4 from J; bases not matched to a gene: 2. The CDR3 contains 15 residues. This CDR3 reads CASSLGQGTTGELFF. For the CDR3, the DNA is TGCGCCAGCAGCTTGGGACAGGGGACCACCGGGGAGCTGTTTTTT.